These T cell receptor beta chains were read from a single sample in a study of blood T cell repertoires in COVID-19. TCRdb keeps only in-frame clones here, not all; method: immunoSEQ multiplex PCR. The sample records around 260,000 clones, approximately 86% being singletons. The sample comprised peripheral blood. These receptors were collected from a human donor in a cohort sampled during active COVID-19. CDR3s include the opening cysteine and the closing phenylalanine or tryptophan. The D gene is left open where the match is weak. Rows may omit the clone size; those that give it use once, few, many or a size class.

clone_size: -
d_call: -
j_call: TRBJ2-7
v_call: TRBV6-5
cdr3_aa: CATNQGFPYEQYF
cdr3_nt: TGTGCCACCAACCAGGGATTCCCCTACGAGCAGTACTTC

clone_size: -
d_call: -
j_call: TRBJ2-1
v_call: TRBV27
cdr3_aa: CASSSRSQGFF
cdr3_nt: TGTGCCAGCAGTTCCCGATCCCAGGGGTTCTTC

clone_size: -
d_call: TRBD1
j_call: TRBJ1-4
v_call: TRBV16
cdr3_aa: CASKEDDRVTEKLFF
cdr3_nt: TGTGCCAGCAAGGAGGATGACAGGGTGACTGAAAAACTGTTTTTT

clone_size: -
d_call: -
j_call: TRBJ2-7
v_call: TRBV5-1
cdr3_aa: CASSPTGEGAYEQYF
cdr3_nt: TGCGCCAGCAGCCCAACGGGGGAGGGGGCCTACGAGCAGTACTTC

clone_size: -
d_call: TRBD2
j_call: TRBJ2-7
v_call: TRBV9
cdr3_aa: CASSPLGLAGGFSYEQYF
cdr3_nt: TGTGCCAGCAGCCCTCTGGGGCTAGCGGGAGGATTCTCCTACGAGCAGTACTTC

clone_size: -
d_call: -
j_call: TRBJ1-5
v_call: TRBV19
cdr3_aa: CASSMWETSNQPQHF
cdr3_nt: TGTGCCAGTAGTATGTGGGAGACTAGCAATCAGCCCCAGCATTTT

clone_size: -
d_call: -
j_call: TRBJ1-1
v_call: TRBV30
cdr3_aa: CAWARQGNTEAFF
cdr3_nt: TGTGCCTGGGCCCGGCAGGGGAACACTGAAGCTTTCTTT

clone_size: -
d_call: -
j_call: TRBJ2-7
v_call: TRBV30
cdr3_aa: CAWSVIVGWGSSYEQYF
cdr3_nt: TGTGCCTGGAGTGTAATAGTGGGATGGGGCAGCTCCTACGAGCAGTACTTC

clone_size: once
d_call: -
j_call: TRBJ2-1
v_call: TRBV7-9
cdr3_aa: CATPKGGAIGNEQFF
cdr3_nt: TGTGCCACACCGAAGGGGGGGGCCATCGGTAATGAGCAGTTCTTC

clone_size: -
d_call: -
j_call: TRBJ1-1
v_call: TRBV12-3/TRBV12-4
cdr3_aa: CATQFLQNTEAFF
cdr3_nt: TGTGCCACCCAGTTTTTACAAAACACTGAAGCTTTCTTT

clone_size: once
d_call: TRBD1
j_call: TRBJ1-6
v_call: TRBV5-1
cdr3_aa: CASTPTGEHSPLHF
cdr3_nt: TGCGCCAGCACCCCGACAGGGGAGCACTCACCCCTCCACTTT

clone_size: -
d_call: -
j_call: TRBJ2-3
v_call: TRBV7-2
cdr3_aa: CASSLAGPGLAGDTQYF
cdr3_nt: TGTGCCAGCAGCTTAGCCGGGCCCGGTCTAGCAGGAGATACGCAGTATTTT

clone_size: -
d_call: -
j_call: TRBJ2-7
v_call: TRBV7-8
cdr3_aa: CASSLTRSGPSYEQYF
cdr3_nt: TGTGCCAGCAGCTTAACCCGAAGCGGCCCTTCCTACGAGCAGTACTTC

clone_size: -
d_call: -
j_call: TRBJ1-4
v_call: TRBV4-1
cdr3_aa: CASSPRQANQKLFF
cdr3_nt: TGCGCCAGCAGCCCACGACAGGCGAATCAAAAACTGTTTTTT

clone_size: -
d_call: -
j_call: TRBJ1-1
v_call: TRBV18
cdr3_aa: CASSPETTTEAFF
cdr3_nt: TGTGCCAGCTCACCCGAAACAACCACTGAAGCTTTCTTT

clone_size: -
d_call: TRBD1
j_call: TRBJ1-1
v_call: TRBV25-1
cdr3_aa: CASSDLQGGAFF
cdr3_nt: TGTGCCAGCAGTGACCTACAGGGGGGCGCTTTCTTT

clone_size: -
d_call: -
j_call: TRBJ1-5
v_call: TRBV18
cdr3_aa: CASSTGSGGNQPQHF
cdr3_nt: TGTGCCAGCTCGACCGGCTCGGGGGGCAATCAGCCCCAGCATTTT

clone_size: -
d_call: -
j_call: TRBJ1-2
v_call: TRBV19
cdr3_aa: CASSIRAGRTF
cdr3_nt: TGTGCCAGTAGTATCCGGGCCGGGAGGACCTTC

clone_size: once
d_call: -
j_call: TRBJ2-3
v_call: TRBV10-3
cdr3_aa: CAISEAPTSTDTQYF
cdr3_nt: TGTGCCATCAGTGAGGCCCCGACTAGCACAGATACGCAGTATTTT

clone_size: -
d_call: -
j_call: TRBJ1-1
v_call: TRBV24-1
cdr3_aa: CATSDARGTEAFF
cdr3_nt: TGTGCCACCAGTGACGCAAGGGGAACTGAAGCTTTCTTT

clone_size: -
d_call: -
j_call: TRBJ1-1
v_call: TRBV5-4
cdr3_aa: CASSSQYEAFF
cdr3_nt: TGTGCCAGCAGCTCTCAGTATGAAGCTTTCTTT

clone_size: -
d_call: -
j_call: TRBJ2-7
v_call: TRBV9
cdr3_aa: CASSPGVGASYEQYF
cdr3_nt: TGTGCCAGCTCCCCAGGGGTGGGGGCATCCTACGAGCAGTACTTC